This T cell receptor (beta chain) originates from a study of blood T cell repertoires in COVID-19. Looking at the study overall: From the United States, Italy and Spain came samples of acute and convalescent COVID-19. PBMCs, B-cell-depleted T cells, or T cells were the source of the cDNA or gDNA that made up the material.

In the source study's methods: Using reference gene primer amplification, nucleated cell counts were estimated. Clones were read by immunoSEQ multiplex PCR, and TCRdb kept only the in-frame ones, dropping some. The DNA was the basis for D and trimming; V, J and clone size are from that table. Among roughly 120,000 clones listed, around nine tenths were seen once. Germline V gene lookup returns CDR1 LNHDA and CDR2 SQIVND (reference sequence). CDR3 length: 14 amino acids. The V and J ends lost 5 bases and 0 bases respectively, with 10 bases between them. This clonotype was obtained from a man over 45 with active COVID-19. This sequence joins TRBV19 and TRBJ1-1; D is uncertain. Input material: peripheral blood. The CDR3 loop reads CASSLMSMNTEAFF. The CDR3 DNA reads as TGTGCCAGTAGTTTAATGAGCATGAACACTGAAGCTTTCTTT.